A selection of T cell receptor beta chains follows, all from one sample in a study of blood T cell repertoires in COVID-19. The method was immunoSEQ multiplex PCR; TCRdb's version includes in-frame clones alone and lacks a portion of them. This table has approximately 68,000 clones, roughly 84% appearing once. Sequenced: peripheral blood. The receptors derive from a man aged 50 to 60 with active COVID-19. Both conserved end residues are part of each CDR3. D genes are given only for firm matches. Clone sizes are given selectively: once, few, many, or a class where the clone is expanded.

V gene: TRBV9; J gene: TRBJ1-1; D gene: .; clone size: .; CDR3 protein: CASSVGRGNTEAFF; CDR3 DNA: TGTGCCAGCAGCGTAGGACGGGGGAACACTGAAGCTTTCTTT
V gene: TRBV27; J gene: TRBJ2-1; D gene: .; clone size: .; CDR3 protein: CASSFTGDNEQFF; CDR3 DNA: TGTGCCAGCAGTTTCACAGGTGACAATGAGCAGTTCTTC
V gene: TRBV7-2; J gene: TRBJ2-7; D gene: TRBD1; clone size: .; CDR3 protein: CASSLRTGYEQYF; CDR3 DNA: TGTGCCAGCAGCCTACGGACAGGCTACGAGCAGTACTTC
V gene: TRBV29-1; J gene: TRBJ2-3; D gene: TRBD1; clone size: .; CDR3 protein: CSGLGQGARDTQYF; CDR3 DNA: TGCAGCGGCCTGGGACAGGGGGCAAGAGATACGCAGTATTTT
V gene: TRBV7-9; J gene: TRBJ2-1; D gene: TRBD2; clone size: .; CDR3 protein: CASSSALGTSGYNEQFF; CDR3 DNA: TGTGCCAGCAGCTCCGCCTTGGGGACTAGCGGGTACAATGAGCAGTTCTTC
V gene: TRBV5-1; J gene: TRBJ2-7; D gene: TRBD1; clone size: .; CDR3 protein: CASSLDDRGMDEQYF; CDR3 DNA: TGCGCCAGCAGCTTGGATGACAGGGGGATGGACGAGCAGTACTTC
V gene: TRBV2; J gene: TRBJ2-7; D gene: TRBD2; clone size: once; CDR3 protein: CASRGREGLHEQYF; CDR3 DNA: TGTGCCAGCAGGGGGCGGGAGGGCCTCCACGAGCAGTACTTC
V gene: TRBV5-1; J gene: TRBJ2-5; D gene: TRBD1; clone size: .; CDR3 protein: CASSLGTGGRETQYF; CDR3 DNA: TGCGCCAGCAGCCTCGGGACAGGTGGTCGGGAGACCCAGTACTTC
V gene: TRBV28; J gene: TRBJ2-3; D gene: .; clone size: .; CDR3 protein: CASSSRVLEFPDTQYF; CDR3 DNA: TGTGCCAGCAGTTCCCGGGTCCTGGAATTCCCAGATACGCAGTATTTT
V gene: TRBV28; J gene: TRBJ2-5; D gene: TRBD2; clone size: .; CDR3 protein: CASSPQRLAGARETQYF; CDR3 DNA: TGTGCCAGCAGTCCACAGAGACTAGCGGGAGCCAGGGAGACCCAGTACTTC
V gene: TRBV6-2/TRBV6-3; J gene: TRBJ2-5; D gene: .; clone size: once; CDR3 protein: CASTPTGQETQYF; CDR3 DNA: TGTGCCAGCACCCCAACGGGGCAAGAGACCCAGTACTTC
V gene: TRBV5-6; J gene: TRBJ1-4; D gene: .; clone size: .; CDR3 protein: CASSARRGGGEKLFF; CDR3 DNA: TGTGCCAGCAGCGCACGACGGGGGGGAGGTGAAAAACTGTTTTTT
V gene: TRBV19; J gene: TRBJ2-7; D gene: .; clone size: .; CDR3 protein: CASSIGGVSYEQYF; CDR3 DNA: TGTGCCAGTAGTATCGGGGGTGTGTCCTACGAGCAGTACTTC
V gene: TRBV5-4; J gene: TRBJ1-2; D gene: .; clone size: .; CDR3 protein: CASSLEPVYGYTF; CDR3 DNA: TGTGCCAGCAGCTTGGAGCCTGTCTATGGCTACACCTTC
V gene: TRBV5-1; J gene: TRBJ2-1; D gene: .; clone size: .; CDR3 protein: CASSLVGGLVEQFF; CDR3 DNA: TGCGCCAGCAGCTTGGTTGGGGGACTTGTTGAGCAGTTCTTC
V gene: TRBV19; J gene: TRBJ1-2; D gene: .; clone size: .; CDR3 protein: CASSASMGGAYGYTF; CDR3 DNA: TGTGCCAGTAGTGCCTCCATGGGGGGGGCCTATGGCTACACCTTC
V gene: TRBV2; J gene: TRBJ2-4; D gene: .; clone size: .; CDR3 protein: CASSDPRLAKNIQYF; CDR3 DNA: TGTGCCAGCAGTGACCCCAGGCTAGCCAAAAACATTCAGTACTTC
V gene: TRBV7-2; J gene: TRBJ1-1; D gene: TRBD1; clone size: .; CDR3 protein: CASSITGGTEAFF; CDR3 DNA: TGTGCCAGCAGCATCACAGGGGGCACTGAAGCTTTCTTT
V gene: TRBV18; J gene: TRBJ1-2; D gene: .; clone size: .; CDR3 protein: CASSLLARAVDYGYTF; CDR3 DNA: TGTGCCAGCTCACTTTTGGCCAGGGCCGTCGACTATGGCTACACCTTC
V gene: TRBV10-3; J gene: TRBJ2-3; D gene: TRBD2; clone size: .; CDR3 protein: CATASGLLTDTQYF; CDR3 DNA: TGTGCCACCGCTAGCGGCCTATTGACAGATACGCAGTATTTT
V gene: TRBV6-6; J gene: TRBJ1-1; D gene: .; clone size: .; CDR3 protein: CASSYDGGRGAPEAFF; CDR3 DNA: TGTGCCAGCAGTTACGACGGAGGCCGGGGGGCGCCTGAAGCTTTCTTT
V gene: TRBV28; J gene: TRBJ2-2; D gene: TRBD2; clone size: .; CDR3 protein: CASSPQLAGGRRGELFF; CDR3 DNA: TGTGCCAGCAGTCCCCAACTAGCGGGAGGCCGCCGGGGGGAGCTGTTTTTT
V gene: TRBV5-1; J gene: TRBJ2-1; D gene: .; clone size: .; CDR3 protein: CASRRGLGAGSYNEQFF; CDR3 DNA: TGCGCCAGCAGACGTGGCTTGGGGGCAGGCTCCTACAATGAGCAGTTCTTC
V gene: TRBV7-9; J gene: TRBJ1-6; D gene: TRBD1; clone size: .; CDR3 protein: CASSKTTGGVKNSPLHF; CDR3 DNA: TGTGCCAGCAGCAAGACGACAGGGGGCGTAAAAAATTCACCCCTCCACTTT
V gene: TRBV5-1; J gene: TRBJ2-1; D gene: TRBD1; clone size: .; CDR3 protein: CASSTDREGAYNEQFF; CDR3 DNA: TGCGCCAGCAGTACCGACAGGGAAGGGGCCTACAATGAGCAGTTCTTC
V gene: TRBV18; J gene: TRBJ2-3; D gene: .; clone size: .; CDR3 protein: CASSPPREDTQYF; CDR3 DNA: TGTGCCAGCTCACCACCTAGGGAGGATACGCAGTATTTT
V gene: TRBV11-1; J gene: TRBJ2-7; D gene: TRBD1; clone size: .; CDR3 protein: CAMRDRATYEQYF; CDR3 DNA: TGTGCCATGAGGGACAGGGCCACCTACGAGCAGTACTTC
V gene: TRBV7-9; J gene: TRBJ1-1; D gene: .; clone size: .; CDR3 protein: CASSLTSNTEAFF; CDR3 DNA: TGTGCCAGCAGCCTGACTTCAAACACTGAAGCTTTCTTT
V gene: TRBV2; J gene: TRBJ2-1; D gene: TRBD1; clone size: .; CDR3 protein: CASRRDRGFLQFF; CDR3 DNA: TGTGCCAGCAGAAGGGACAGGGGTTTTTTACAGTTCTTC
V gene: TRBV7-2; J gene: TRBJ2-2; D gene: .; clone size: .; CDR3 protein: CASSLAGPLNTGELFF; CDR3 DNA: TGTGCCAGCAGCTTGGCGGGACCGCTGAACACCGGGGAGCTGTTTTTT
V gene: TRBV7-2; J gene: TRBJ2-3; D gene: .; clone size: once; CDR3 protein: CASSLVAAGRTDTQYF; CDR3 DNA: TGTGCCAGCAGCTTAGTAGCGGCAGGCCGCACAGATACGCAGTATTTT